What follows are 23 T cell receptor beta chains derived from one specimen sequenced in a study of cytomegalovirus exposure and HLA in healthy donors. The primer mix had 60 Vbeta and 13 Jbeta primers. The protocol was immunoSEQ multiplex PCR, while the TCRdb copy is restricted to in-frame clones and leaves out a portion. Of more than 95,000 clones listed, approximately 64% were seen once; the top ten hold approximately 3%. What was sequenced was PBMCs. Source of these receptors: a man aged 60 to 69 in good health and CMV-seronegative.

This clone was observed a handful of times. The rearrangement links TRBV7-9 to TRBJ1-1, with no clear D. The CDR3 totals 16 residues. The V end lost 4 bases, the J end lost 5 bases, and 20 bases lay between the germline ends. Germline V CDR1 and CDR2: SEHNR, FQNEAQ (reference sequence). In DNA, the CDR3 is TGTGCCAGCAGCTCCTCAAGGTTTTCGAGCGGAACTGAAGCTTTCTTT. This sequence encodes CASSSSRFSSGTEAFF.

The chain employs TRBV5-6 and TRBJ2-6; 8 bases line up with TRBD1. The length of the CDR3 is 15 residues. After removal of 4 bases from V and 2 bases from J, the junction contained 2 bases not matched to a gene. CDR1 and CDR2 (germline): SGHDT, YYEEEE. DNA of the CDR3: TGTGCCAGCAGCCGCAGGGGGCCTGGGGCCAACGTCCTGACTTTC. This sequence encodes CASSRRGPGANVLTF.

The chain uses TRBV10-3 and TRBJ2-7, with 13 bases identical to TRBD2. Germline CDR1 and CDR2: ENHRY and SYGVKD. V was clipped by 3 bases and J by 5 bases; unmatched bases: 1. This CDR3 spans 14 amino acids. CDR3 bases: TGTGCCATCAGTGAAGGGACTAGCGGGAACGAGCAGTACTTC. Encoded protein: CAISEGTSGNEQYF.

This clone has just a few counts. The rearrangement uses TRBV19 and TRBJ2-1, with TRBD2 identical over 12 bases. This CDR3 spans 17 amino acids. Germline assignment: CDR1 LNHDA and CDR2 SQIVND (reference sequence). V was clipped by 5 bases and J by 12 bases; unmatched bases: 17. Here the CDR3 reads CASSRTRLAGALGGQFF. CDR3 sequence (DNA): TGTGCCAGTAGTCGTACAAGACTAGCGGGGGCCTTAGGTGGGCAGTTCTTC.

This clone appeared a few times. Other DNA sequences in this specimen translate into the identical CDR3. Here the CDR3 DNA reads TGTGCCACCAGCAGAGTGGACACCTACGAGCAGTACTTC. This encodes CATSRVDTYEQYF. V gene TRBV15 combines with J gene TRBJ2-7, with TRBD1 as a possible D gene (5 bases). Trimming stripped 1 base from V and 2 bases from J, with 6 bases between. The CDR3 has 13 amino acids. Germline values: CDR1 LNHNV, CDR2 YYDKDF (reference sequence).

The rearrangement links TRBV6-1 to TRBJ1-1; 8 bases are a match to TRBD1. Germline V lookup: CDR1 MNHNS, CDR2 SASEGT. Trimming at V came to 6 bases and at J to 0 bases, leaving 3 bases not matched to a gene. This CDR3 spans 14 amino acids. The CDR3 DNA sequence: TGTGCCAGCAGCAGCAGGGGGCTGAACACTGAAGCTTTCTTT. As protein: CASSSRGLNTEAFF.

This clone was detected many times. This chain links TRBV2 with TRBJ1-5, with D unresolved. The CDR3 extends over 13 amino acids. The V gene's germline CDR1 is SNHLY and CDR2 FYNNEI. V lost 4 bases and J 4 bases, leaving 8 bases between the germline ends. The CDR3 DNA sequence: TGTGCCAGCAGTGTTCGGAGGAATCAGCCCCAGCATTTT. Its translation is CASSVRRNQPQHF.

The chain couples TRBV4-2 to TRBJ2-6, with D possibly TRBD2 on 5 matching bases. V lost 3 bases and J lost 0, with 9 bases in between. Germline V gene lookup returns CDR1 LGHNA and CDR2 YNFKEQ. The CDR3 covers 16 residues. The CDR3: CASSHSRGSGANVLTF. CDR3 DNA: TGTGCCAGCAGCCATTCCCGGGGCTCTGGGGCCAACGTCCTGACTTTC.

The CDR3 protein is CASHRDRALSSYNEQFF. The DNA of the CDR3 is TGTGCCAGCCACCGGGACAGGGCCCTTTCGTCCTACAATGAGCAGTTCTTC. The rearrangement links TRBV19 to TRBJ2-1, with TRBD1 identical over 9 bases. The CDR3 loop spans 17 amino acids. The V gene's germline CDR1 is LNHDA and CDR2 SQIVND (reference sequence). Trimming removed 9 bases from V and 1 base from J; junction bases left unmatched: 13. Complete variable domain (other parts from reference TRBV19 and TRBJ2-1): DGGITQSPKYLFRKEGQNVTLSCEQNLNHDAMYWYRQDPGQGLRLIYYSQIVNDFQKGDIAEGYSVSREKKESFPLTVTSAQKNPTAFYLCASHRDRALSSYNEQFFGPGTRLTVL.

This CDR3 reads CSAITILNTEAFF. The CDR3 DNA sequence: TGCAGCGCAATTACTATCTTGAACACTGAAGCTTTCTTT. The chain is built from TRBV29-1 and TRBJ1-1, with no clear D. The CDR3 has 13 amino acids. Trimming pared 7 bases from V and 0 bases from J, leaving 12 bases between. Germline CDR1 reads SQVTM; CDR2 reads ANQGSEA.

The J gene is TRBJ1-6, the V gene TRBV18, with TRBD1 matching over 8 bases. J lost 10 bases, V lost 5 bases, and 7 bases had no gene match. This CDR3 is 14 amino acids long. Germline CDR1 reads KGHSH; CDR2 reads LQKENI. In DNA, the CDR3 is TGTGCCAGCTCAGGAGACAGGGGAAGGTCACCCCTCCACTTT. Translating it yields CASSGDRGRSPLHF. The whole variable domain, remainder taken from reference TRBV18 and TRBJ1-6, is NAGVMQNPRHLVRRRGQEARLRCSPMKGHSHVYWYRQLPEEGLKFMVYLQKENIIDESGMPKERFSAEFPKEGPSILRIQQVVRGDSAAYFCASSGDRGRSPLHFGNGTRLTVT.

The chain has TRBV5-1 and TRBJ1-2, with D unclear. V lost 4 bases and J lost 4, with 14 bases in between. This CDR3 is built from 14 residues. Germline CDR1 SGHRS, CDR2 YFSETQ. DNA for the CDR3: TGCGCCAGCAGCGCCGACATCCACGGCTATGGCTACACCTTC. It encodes CASSADIHGYGYTF. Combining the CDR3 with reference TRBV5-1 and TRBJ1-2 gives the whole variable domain KAGVTQTPRYLIKTRGQQVTLSCSPISGHRSVSWYQQTPGQGLQFLFEYFSETQRNKGNFPGRFSGRQFSNSRSEMNVSTLELGDSALYLCASSADIHGYGYTFGSGTRLTVV.

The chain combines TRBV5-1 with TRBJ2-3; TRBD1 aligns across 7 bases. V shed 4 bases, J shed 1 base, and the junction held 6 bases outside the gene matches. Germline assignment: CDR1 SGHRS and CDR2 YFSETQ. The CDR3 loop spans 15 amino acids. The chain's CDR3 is CASSQGDPRTDTQYF. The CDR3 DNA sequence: TGCGCCAGCAGCCAGGGGGATCCTCGCACAGATACGCAGTATTTT.

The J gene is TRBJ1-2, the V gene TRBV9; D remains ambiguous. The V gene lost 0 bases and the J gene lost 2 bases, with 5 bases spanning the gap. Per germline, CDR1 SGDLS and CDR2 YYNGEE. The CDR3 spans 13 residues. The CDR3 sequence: CASSVAGNYGYTF. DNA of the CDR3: TGTGCCAGCAGCGTAGCAGGAAACTATGGCTACACCTTC.

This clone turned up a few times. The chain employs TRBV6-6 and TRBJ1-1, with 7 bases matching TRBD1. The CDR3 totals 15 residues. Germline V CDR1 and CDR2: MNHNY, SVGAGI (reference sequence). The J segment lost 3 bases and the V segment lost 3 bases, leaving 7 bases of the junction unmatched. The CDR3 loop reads CASSYMAGGYTEAFF. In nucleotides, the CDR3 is TGTGCCAGCAGTTATATGGCAGGGGGTTACACTGAAGCTTTCTTT.

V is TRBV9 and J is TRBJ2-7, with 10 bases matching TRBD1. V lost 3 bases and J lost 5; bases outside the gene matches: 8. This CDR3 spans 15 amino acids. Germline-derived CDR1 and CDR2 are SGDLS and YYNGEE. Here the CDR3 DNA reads TGTGCCAGCAGCGAGGACGCAGGGACAGGGGACGAGCAGTACTTC. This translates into CASSEDAGTGDEQYF.

This CDR3 is CASSFNSYEQYF. The CDR3 bases are TGTGCCAGCAGTTTCAACTCCTACGAGCAGTACTTC. The chain carries TRBV28 and TRBJ2-7; D gene unclear. Germline V CDR1 and CDR2: MDHEN, SYDVKM. The germline V and J ends were trimmed by 3 bases and 0 bases, with 3 bases remaining between them. The CDR3 sequence is 12 residues long.

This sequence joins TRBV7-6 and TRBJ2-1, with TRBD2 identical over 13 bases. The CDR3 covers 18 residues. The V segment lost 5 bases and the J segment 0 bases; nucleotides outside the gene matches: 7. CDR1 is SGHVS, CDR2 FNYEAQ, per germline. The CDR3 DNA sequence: TGTGCCAGCAGCCCAGGGGGACTAGCGGGAAGCTCCTACAATGAGCAGTTCTTC. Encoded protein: CASSPGGLAGSSYNEQFF.

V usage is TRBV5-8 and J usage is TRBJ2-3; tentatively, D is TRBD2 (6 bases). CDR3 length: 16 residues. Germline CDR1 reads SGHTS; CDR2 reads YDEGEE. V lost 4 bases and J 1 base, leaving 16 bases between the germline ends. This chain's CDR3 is CASSKIRDSRTDTQYF. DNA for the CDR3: TGTGCCAGCAGCAAAATCCGGGACTCGCGCACAGATACGCAGTATTTT.

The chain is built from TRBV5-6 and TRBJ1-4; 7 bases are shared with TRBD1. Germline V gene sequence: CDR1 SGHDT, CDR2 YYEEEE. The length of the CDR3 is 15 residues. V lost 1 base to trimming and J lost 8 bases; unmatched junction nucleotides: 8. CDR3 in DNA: TGTGCCAGCAGCTTGTATACGGCAGGGGGAGAAAAACTGTTTTTT. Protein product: CASSLYTAGGEKLFF.

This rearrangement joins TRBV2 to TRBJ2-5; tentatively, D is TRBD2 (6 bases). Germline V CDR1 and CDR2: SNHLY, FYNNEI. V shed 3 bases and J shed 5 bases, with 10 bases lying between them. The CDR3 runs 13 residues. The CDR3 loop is CASSEEGRETQYF. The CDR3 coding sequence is TGTGCCAGCAGTGAGGAGGGGCGGGAGACCCAGTACTTC.

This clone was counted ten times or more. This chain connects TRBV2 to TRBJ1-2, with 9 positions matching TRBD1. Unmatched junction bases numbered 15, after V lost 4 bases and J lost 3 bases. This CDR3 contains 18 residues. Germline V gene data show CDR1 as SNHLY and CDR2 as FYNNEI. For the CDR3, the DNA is TGTGCCAGCAGTGGAGAGGAAACAGGGGGCACCTCGGACTATGGCTACACCTTC. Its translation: CASSGEETGGTSDYGYTF.

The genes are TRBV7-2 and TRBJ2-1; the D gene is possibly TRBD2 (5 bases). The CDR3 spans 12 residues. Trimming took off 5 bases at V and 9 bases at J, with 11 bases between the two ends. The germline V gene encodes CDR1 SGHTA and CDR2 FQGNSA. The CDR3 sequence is CASSRRETEQFF. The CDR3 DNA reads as TGTGCCAGCAGCCGTAGGGAGACTGAGCAGTTCTTC.